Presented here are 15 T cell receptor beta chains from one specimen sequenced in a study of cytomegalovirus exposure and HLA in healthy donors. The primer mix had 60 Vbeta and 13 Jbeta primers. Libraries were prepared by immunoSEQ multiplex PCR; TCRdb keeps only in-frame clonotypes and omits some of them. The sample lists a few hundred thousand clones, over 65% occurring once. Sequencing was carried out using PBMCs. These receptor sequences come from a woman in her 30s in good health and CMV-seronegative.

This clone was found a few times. The CDR3 DNA reads TGTGCCACCAGCAGGAGCGGAGAAGCTTTCTTT. It yields the protein CATSRSGEAFF. The chain combines TRBV15 with TRBJ1-1; D remains ambiguous. Trimming shortened V by 3 bases and J by 8 bases, and 7 bases separated the two germline ends. This CDR3 comprises 11 residues. Per germline, CDR1 LNHNV and CDR2 YYDKDF (reference sequence).

The CDR3 DNA is TGCGCCAGCAGCTTGCAGGGGAATTCCTACGAGCAGTACTTC. Amino acid sequence: CASSLQGNSYEQYF. The J gene is TRBJ2-7, the V gene TRBV5-1, with D possibly matching TRBD1 (6 bases). This CDR3 has 14 amino acids. Germline assignment: CDR1 SGHRS and CDR2 YFSETQ. V was clipped by 1 base and J by 1 base, with 9 bases between them.

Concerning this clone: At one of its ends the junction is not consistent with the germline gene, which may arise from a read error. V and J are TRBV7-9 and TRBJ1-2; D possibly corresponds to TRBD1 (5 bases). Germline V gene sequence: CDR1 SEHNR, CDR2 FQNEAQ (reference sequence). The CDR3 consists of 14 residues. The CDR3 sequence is CSSSLTSGGRGYTF. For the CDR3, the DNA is TGTTCCAGCAGCTTAACATCGGGGGGTCGCGGCTACACCTTC.

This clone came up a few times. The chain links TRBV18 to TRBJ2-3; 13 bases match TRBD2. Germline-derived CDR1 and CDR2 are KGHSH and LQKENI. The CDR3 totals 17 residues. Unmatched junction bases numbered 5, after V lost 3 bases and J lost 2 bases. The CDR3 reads CASSPTGTSGVTDTQYF. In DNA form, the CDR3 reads TGTGCCAGCTCACCCACCGGGACTAGCGGGGTCACAGATACGCAGTATTTT.

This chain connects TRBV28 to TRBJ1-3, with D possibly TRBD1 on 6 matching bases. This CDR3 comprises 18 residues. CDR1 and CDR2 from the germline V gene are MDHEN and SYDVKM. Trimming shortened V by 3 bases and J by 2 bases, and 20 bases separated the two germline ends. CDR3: CASSFPGIGGETGNTIYF. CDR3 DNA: TGTGCCAGCAGTTTTCCCGGGATAGGGGGAGAAACTGGAAACACCATATATTTT.

CDR3 DNA sequence: TGTGCCAGCAGTTTCTCACGGGACAGTCTCTACGAGCAGTACTTC. Encoded protein: CASSFSRDSLYEQYF. This chain uses TRBV27 with TRBJ2-7, with 7 positions matching TRBD1. This CDR3 has 15 amino acids. CDR1 MNHEY and CDR2 SMNVEV come from the germline V gene (reference sequence). Trimming removed 3 bases from V and 3 bases from J; junction bases left unmatched: 8.

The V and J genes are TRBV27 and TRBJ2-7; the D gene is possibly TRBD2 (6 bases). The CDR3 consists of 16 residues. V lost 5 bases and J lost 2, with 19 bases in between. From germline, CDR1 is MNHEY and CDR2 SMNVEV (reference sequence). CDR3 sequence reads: CASSRTSKRVPYEQYF. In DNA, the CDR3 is TGTGCCAGCAGTCGTACTTCCAAGCGGGTTCCCTACGAGCAGTACTTC.

The CDR3 region is CASSPPGLGDETQYF. In DNA form, the CDR3 reads TGCGCCAGCAGCCCCCCGGGACTAGGCGACGAGACCCAGTACTTC. The gene calls are TRBV5-1 and TRBJ2-5, with 8 bases lining up with TRBD2. The CDR3 has 15 amino acids. The V and J ends lost 4 bases and 5 bases, in that order; junction bases with no gene match: 10. Germline-derived CDR1 and CDR2 are SGHRS and YFSETQ. The whole variable domain, filled in from reference TRBV5-1 and TRBJ2-5, reads KAGVTQTPRYLIKTRGQQVTLSCSPISGHRSVSWYQQTPGQGLQFLFEYFSETQRNKGNFPGRFSGRQFSNSRSEMNVSTLELGDSALYLCASSPPGLGDETQYFGPGTRLLVL.

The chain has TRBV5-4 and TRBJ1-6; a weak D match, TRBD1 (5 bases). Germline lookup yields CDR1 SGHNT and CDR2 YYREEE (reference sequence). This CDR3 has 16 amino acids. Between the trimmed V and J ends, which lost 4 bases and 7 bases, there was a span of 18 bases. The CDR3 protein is CASSPPGGGRNSPLHF. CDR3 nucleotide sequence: TGTGCCAGCAGCCCGCCCGGGGGAGGGAGGAATTCACCCCTCCACTTT. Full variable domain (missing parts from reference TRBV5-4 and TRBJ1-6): ETGVTQSPTHLIKTRGQQVTLRCSSQSGHNTVSWYQQALGQGPQFIFQYYREEENGRGNFPPRFSGLQFPNYSSELNVNALELDDSALYLCASSPPGGGRNSPLHFGNGTRLTVT.

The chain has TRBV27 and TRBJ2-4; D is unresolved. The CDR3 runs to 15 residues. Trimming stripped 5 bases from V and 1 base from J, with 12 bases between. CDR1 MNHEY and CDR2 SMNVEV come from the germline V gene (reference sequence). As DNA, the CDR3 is TGTGCCAGCAGTCCCACCCTAGAGGCCAAAAACATTCAGTACTTC. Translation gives CASSPTLEAKNIQYF.

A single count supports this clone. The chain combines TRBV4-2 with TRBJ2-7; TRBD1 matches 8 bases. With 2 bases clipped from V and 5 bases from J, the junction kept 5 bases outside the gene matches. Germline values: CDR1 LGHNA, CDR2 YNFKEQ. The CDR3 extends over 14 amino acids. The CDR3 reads CASSQPGQANEQYF. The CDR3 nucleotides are TGTGCCAGCAGCCAACCGGGACAGGCGAACGAGCAGTACTTC.

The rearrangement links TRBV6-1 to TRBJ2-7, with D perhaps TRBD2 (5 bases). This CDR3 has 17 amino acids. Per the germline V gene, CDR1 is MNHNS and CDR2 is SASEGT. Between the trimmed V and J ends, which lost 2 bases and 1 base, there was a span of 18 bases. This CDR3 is CASSEIAGGSTSYEQYF. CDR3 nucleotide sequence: TGTGCCAGCAGTGAAATCGCAGGAGGCTCTACGTCCTACGAGCAGTACTTC.

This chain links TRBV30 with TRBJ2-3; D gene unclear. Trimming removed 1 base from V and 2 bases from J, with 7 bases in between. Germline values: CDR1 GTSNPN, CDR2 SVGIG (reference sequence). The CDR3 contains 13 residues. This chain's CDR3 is CAWSGLSTDTQYF. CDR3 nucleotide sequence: TGTGCCTGGAGTGGGCTGTCCACAGATACGCAGTATTTT.

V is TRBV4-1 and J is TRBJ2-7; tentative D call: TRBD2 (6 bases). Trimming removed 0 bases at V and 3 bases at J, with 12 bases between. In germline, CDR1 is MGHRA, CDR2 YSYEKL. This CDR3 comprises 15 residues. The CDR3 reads CASSQELAWSYEQYF. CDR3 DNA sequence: TGCGCCAGCAGCCAAGAACTAGCTTGGAGCTACGAGCAGTACTTC.

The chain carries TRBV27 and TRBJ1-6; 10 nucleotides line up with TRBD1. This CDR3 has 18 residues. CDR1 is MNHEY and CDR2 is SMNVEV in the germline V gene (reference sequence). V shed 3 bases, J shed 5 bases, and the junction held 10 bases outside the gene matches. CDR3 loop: CASSFFHRGTGDNSPLHF. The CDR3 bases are TGTGCCAGCAGTTTCTTCCACCGCGGGACAGGGGATAATTCACCCCTCCACTTT.